A selection of T cell receptor beta chains follows, all from one sample in a study of read filtering for tumor transcriptome and immune sequencing. TCRdb recomputed calls from the reads with MiXCR, one row per CDR3 protein. Of about 39,000 distinct CDR3 sequences in the sample, roughly an eighth were seen once. The sequenced sample was a population of CD138-negative cells sorted from bone marrow. These receptors all come from a donor over 35 with multiple myeloma. Each CDR3 is given without its conserved first and last residue.

V: TRBV9; CDR3: ASSVSTGILDNEQF
V: TRBV7-9; CDR3: ASSRVDSSPLH
V: TRBV28; CDR3: ASGGVQGTSTTEQY
V: TRBV30; CDR3: AWSVDLAKNIQY
V: TRBV12-3/TRBV12-4; CDR3: ASSSSLAGGPDTQY
V: TRBV5-1; CDR3: ASSFERPGANVLT
V: TRBV7-3; CDR3: ASSPGLGGDTQY
V: TRBV20-1; CDR3: SARDRGSVWGRQPQH
V: TRBV7-8; CDR3: ASSLGFNYNEQF
V: TRBV7-9; CDR3: ASSTPGHLGEQY
V: TRBV5-1; CDR3: ASSLVLAGRTDTQY
V: TRBV9; CDR3: AGSVDGSGAYEQY
V: TRBV18; CDR3: ASSAGPSTNQPQH
V: TRBV11-3; CDR3: ASSSLAGGNEQF
V: TRBV4-1; CDR3: ASSQVPTADTQY
V: TRBV29-1; CDR3: SVFWKGGEKLF
V: TRBV6-2/TRBV6-3; CDR3: ASRPRWGYSNQPQH
V: TRBV10-1; CDR3: ASGTSRNEQF
V: TRBV21-1; CDR3: ASSNDRDNTEAF
V: TRBV11-1; CDR3: ASSTPGLAGLYEQF
V: TRBV29-1; CDR3: SVVLAGAYEQY
V: TRBV20-1; CDR3: SARPLKEQETQY
V: TRBV29-1; CDR3: SVEEGGNGELF
V: TRBV6-5; CDR3: ASSLDRNYGYT
V: TRBV20-1; CDR3: SALHSTEQY
V: TRBV12-3/TRBV12-4; CDR3: ASSLRLGTGPDTEAF
V: TRBV20-1; CDR3: SAPTSGGVQETQY
V: TRBV12-3/TRBV12-4; CDR3: ASTSPPGEQY
V: TRBV7-9; CDR3: ASRGGLNTEAF
V: TRBV5-1; CDR3: ASSLGKWGSPLH
V: TRBV20-1; CDR3: SARDLTLTEKLF
V: TRBV5-1; CDR3: ASSQPGLAAYSYEQY
V: TRBV6-5; CDR3: ASSYSSVAKNTQY
V: TRBV15; CDR3: ATSSLRGAGANVLT
V: TRBV27; CDR3: ASRSWTGVGEAF
V: TRBV9; CDR3: ASGLAGPTDTQY
V: TRBV5-1; CDR3: ASSHPTIHLPSPRY
V: TRBV29-1; CDR3: SESTGGVYNEQF
V: TRBV5-1; CDR3: ASSLSGRDTQY
V: TRBV3-1; CDR3: ASSQRGSNTGELF
V: TRBV6-1; CDR3: ASSTMGVNQPQH
V: TRBV9; CDR3: ASSVRPVGEQY
V: TRBV27; CDR3: ASSFGGSGDTQY
V: TRBV30; CDR3: AWSGQTNTEAF
V: TRBV20-1; CDR3: SARGLAGPNIQY
V: TRBV6-5; CDR3: ASSGALAGGTGELF
V: TRBV7-2; CDR3: ASIQGQLYSYEQY
V: TRBV11-2; CDR3: ASSKQGGSTDTQY
V: TRBV5-1; CDR3: ASSSGPGETQY
V: TRBV7-2; CDR3: ASSPGTAADTQY
V: TRBV19; CDR3: ASGPELGVIETQY
V: TRBV6-5; CDR3: ASSYSGTGDEQF
V: TRBV6-2/TRBV6-3; CDR3: ASSDRGLTEAF
V: TRBV28; CDR3: ASSFRSDALQQH
V: TRBV28; CDR3: ASRYRGGAGETYNEQF
V: TRBV29-1; CDR3: SVQGSTGGAADTQY
V: TRBV30; CDR3: AWSGRGQPQH
V: TRBV10-2; CDR3: ASISDREIAF
V: TRBV4-1; CDR3: ASSHRQTAEAF
V: TRBV19; CDR3: ASTGLDGEKLF